Below are 31 T cell receptor beta chains sequenced from a single sample in a study of graft-versus-host responses after intestinal transplantation. Their cognate antigens are unknown. Generated by immunoSEQ multiplex PCR, the TCRdb table keeps only in-frame clones and is missing some. In the table there are about 100,000 clones, roughly 87% of which are singletons. The material was unstimulated CD4+ T cells sorted from spleen or lymph node cells, obtained before transplant. These TCRs come from a human donor who was the organ donor for an intestinal transplant.

This sequence joins TRBV10-3 and TRBJ1-4; D unclear. Germline CDR1 and CDR2: ENHRY and SYGVKD. V dropped 4 bases and J dropped 3 bases, with 12 bases sitting between them. CDR3 size: 15 residues. The CDR3 DNA follows: TGTGCCATCAGTGCGGACCCTACCTCTAATGAAAAACTGTTTTTT. This gives the protein CAISADPTSNEKLFF.

The gene calls are TRBV2 and TRBJ1-4, with no clear D. Trimming took 7 bases from V and 15 from J, leaving 21 bases between them. This CDR3 comprises 13 residues. Germline values: CDR1 SNHLY, CDR2 FYNNEI. The CDR3 DNA follows: TGTGCCAGCATTCCCCCGAGTAGGTCCGCAATGTTTTTT. Encoded protein: CASIPPSRSAMFF.

The chain recombines TRBV30 with TRBJ1-1; D gene unclear. The V end lost 2 bases, the J end lost 3 bases, and 16 bases lay between the germline ends. This CDR3 has 15 residues. Germline V lookup: CDR1 GTSNPN, CDR2 SVGIG (reference sequence). The CDR3 coding sequence is TGTGCCTGGAGTCCTGGTGGCAGCTACGACACTGAAGCTTTCTTT. Residues: CAWSPGGSYDTEAFF.

This chain links TRBV6-1 with TRBJ1-2, with D uncertain. Trimming left V 6 bases short and J 3 bases short, with 2 bases between. Per the germline V gene, CDR1 is MNHNS and CDR2 is SASEGT. This CDR3 contains 10 residues. CDR3 sequence (DNA): TGTGCCAGCAGGGACTATGGCTACACCTTC. Protein sequence: CASRDYGYTF.

The gene calls are TRBV10-2 and TRBJ2-1; 12 nucleotides line up with TRBD2. CDR1 and CDR2 from the germline V gene are WSHSY and SAAADI. After removal of 7 bases from V and 5 bases from J, the junction contained 3 bases not matched to a gene. This CDR3 comprises 14 residues. CDR3 coding DNA: TGCGCCAGCAAACTAGCGGGGGGAAACAATGAGCAGTTCTTC. It codes for CASKLAGGNNEQFF.

The count of this clone is one. V gene TRBV7-2 combines with J gene TRBJ1-4; no definite D call. V gave up 4 bases and J gave up 4 bases, with 7 bases separating them. CDR1 is SGHTA and CDR2 is FQGNSA in the germline V gene. The CDR3 covers 13 residues. This chain's CDR3 is CASSSGFNEKLFF. CDR3 nucleotides: TGTGCCAGCAGCTCCGGCTTTAATGAAAAACTGTTTTTT.

The chain combines TRBV27 with TRBJ2-2; 12 nucleotides agree with TRBD2. Trimming removed 3 bases from V and 4 bases from J; junction bases left unmatched: 9. The CDR3 length is 18 residues. Germline CDR1 is MNHEY and CDR2 is SMNVEV (reference sequence). The CDR3 sequence: CASSFYRTSGVSTGELFF. The CDR3 DNA reads TGTGCCAGCAGTTTTTATCGGACTAGCGGGGTGTCCACCGGGGAGCTGTTTTTT.

This clone was observed a few times. The rearrangement uses TRBV28 and TRBJ1-4; D not certain. The CDR3 consists of 15 residues. Germline CDR1 is MDHEN and CDR2 is SYDVKM. Trimming removed 6 bases at V and 5 bases at J, with 16 bases between. CDR3 sequence reads: CASRIFLVGNEKLFF. CDR3 nucleotide sequence: TGTGCCAGCAGGATCTTCCTGGTGGGGAATGAAAAACTGTTTTTT. The whole variable domain, remainder taken from reference TRBV28 and TRBJ1-4, is DVKVTQSSRYLVKRTGEKVFLECVQDMDHENMFWYRQDPGLGLRLIYFSYDVKMKEKGDIPEGYSVSREKKERFSLILESASTNQTSMYLCASRIFLVGNEKLFFGSGTQLSVL.

This clone showed up just once. The chain employs TRBV6-1 and TRBJ2-3, with D perhaps being TRBD1 or TRBD2 (5 bases each). The CDR3 contains 13 residues. Germline CDR1 is MNHNS and CDR2 is SASEGT. Between the trimmed V and J ends, which lost 6 bases and 4 bases, there was a span of 11 bases. The CDR3 nucleotides are TGTGCCAGCAGAGGGGACGTAGCAGATACGCAGTATTTT. It translates to CASRGDVADTQYF.

The chain recombines TRBV10-1 with TRBJ2-3; D perhaps matches TRBD2 (6 bases). The V end was cut by 3 bases, the J end by 1 base, with 11 bases between. This CDR3 is built from 15 residues. CDR1 and CDR2 from the germline V gene are WNHNN and SYGVQD (reference sequence). CDR3 amino acids: CASSDRGGGTDTQYF. DNA for the CDR3: TGCGCCAGCAGTGATCGGGGAGGCGGCACAGATACGCAGTATTTT.

This clone was seen a handful of times. Within the sample, other DNA sequences also encode this same CDR3. The chain is built from TRBV7-9 and TRBJ1-1; D is unclear. The CDR3 runs to 13 residues. Germline CDR1 is SEHNR and CDR2 is FQNEAQ (reference sequence). V dropped 0 bases and J dropped 1 base, with 3 bases sitting between them. The CDR3 here is CASSLAKNTEAFF. CDR3 DNA: TGTGCCAGCAGCTTAGCAAAGAACACTGAAGCTTTCTTT.

The J gene is TRBJ1-5, the V gene TRBV6-1; TRBD1 matches 8 bases. Unmatched junction bases numbered 8, after V lost 3 bases and J lost 4 bases. Per germline, CDR1 MNHNS and CDR2 SASEGT. CDR3 length: 16 residues. The CDR3 DNA is TGTGCCAGCAGTGAGGTTACAGGGGGACGAAATCAGCCCCAGCATTTT. Amino acid sequence: CASSEVTGGRNQPQHF.

The chain recombines TRBV27 with TRBJ2-2; 9 bases are shared with TRBD1. With V trimmed by 2 bases and J by 6 bases, 1 base remained unmatched. CDR3 size: 14 residues. Germline V lookup: CDR1 MNHEY, CDR2 SMNVEV (reference sequence). CDR3 region: CASSLNRGPGELFF. The DNA for the CDR3 is TGTGCCAGCAGTTTAAACAGGGGGCCCGGGGAGCTGTTTTTT.

The chain has TRBV5-1 and TRBJ1-1; 8 nucleotides agree with TRBD1. In germline, CDR1 is SGHRS, CDR2 YFSETQ. This CDR3 region has 15 residues. Trimming took 0 bases from V and 4 from J; bases not matched to a gene: 5. The DNA of the CDR3 is TGCGCCAGCAGCTTGGGGGACAGGCTTCGCACTGAAGCTTTCTTT. Protein: CASSLGDRLRTEAFF. The variable domain in full, completed from reference TRBV5-1 and TRBJ1-1, reads KAGVTQTPRYLIKTRGQQVTLSCSPISGHRSVSWYQQTPGQGLQFLFEYFSETQRNKGNFPGRFSGRQFSNSRSEMNVSTLELGDSALYLCASSLGDRLRTEAFFGQGTRLTVV.

This chain connects TRBV6-1 to TRBJ1-3; the D gene is possibly TRBD1 (6 bases). Germline V lookup: CDR1 MNHNS, CDR2 SASEGT. The CDR3 covers 14 residues. V was clipped by 5 bases and J by 2 bases, with 10 bases between them. The CDR3 here is CASSTDRTGNTIYF. The CDR3 coding sequence is TGTGCCAGCAGTACCGACAGGACTGGAAACACCATATATTTT.

This clone was detected once. V gene TRBV30 combines with J gene TRBJ1-2; D is unclear. Germline V gene sequence: CDR1 GTSNPN, CDR2 SVGIG (reference sequence). This CDR3 comprises 12 residues. The germline V and J ends were trimmed by 0 bases and 5 bases, with 7 bases remaining between them. The CDR3 DNA is TGTGCCTGGAGTGTAGCGGGGTATGGCTACACCTTC. It translates to CAWSVAGYGYTF.

This clone was detected only once. The chain recombines TRBV11-2 with TRBJ1-3; the D gene is possibly TRBD1 (5 bases). Germline CDR1 and CDR2: SGHAT and FQNNGV. V lost 1 base to trimming and J lost 1 base, with 11 bases between them. The CDR3 loop spans 16 amino acids. Here the CDR3 reads CASSLARQLSGNTIYF. The CDR3 DNA reads TGTGCCAGCAGCTTAGCCCGACAGTTATCTGGAAACACCATATATTTT.

This sequence joins TRBV4-1 and TRBJ2-3; 7 bases are shared with TRBD1. In germline, CDR1 is MGHRA, CDR2 YSYEKL. V was pared by 0 bases and J by 0 bases, with 9 bases of the junction left unmatched. The CDR3 spans 18 residues. DNA of the CDR3: TGCGCCAGCAGCCAAGATATTCGGACAGGATTTAGCACAGATACGCAGTATTTT. Encoded protein: CASSQDIRTGFSTDTQYF.

The chain uses TRBV27 and TRBJ2-2; D might be TRBD1 (5 bases). CDR3 size: 14 residues. Germline V CDR1 and CDR2: MNHEY, SMNVEV (reference sequence). Trimming pared 6 bases from V and 4 bases from J, leaving 12 bases between. The CDR3 nucleotides are TGTGCCAGCAGACCATCGACAGCCACCGGGGAGCTGTTTTTT. Protein product: CASRPSTATGELFF.

The rearrangement uses TRBV28 and TRBJ1-3; D possibly corresponds to TRBD1 (5 bases). The CDR3 loop spans 16 amino acids. Germline values: CDR1 MDHEN, CDR2 SYDVKM. V was cut by 1 base and J by 1 base, with 11 bases left in between. The CDR3 nucleotides read TGTGCCAGCAGTTTATTAGGTAGGGGATCTGGAAACACCATATATTTT. It is translated as CASSLLGRGSGNTIYF.

This rearrangement joins TRBV11-1 to TRBJ1-2; D gene uncertain. Trimming took 4 bases from V and 8 from J, leaving 14 bases between them. CDR1 is SGHAT, CDR2 FQDESV, per germline (reference sequence). The CDR3 totals 13 residues. The CDR3: CASSYSPSQGYTF. In DNA, the CDR3 is TGTGCCAGCAGCTACTCTCCCTCCCAAGGCTACACCTTC.

V usage is TRBV6-1 and J usage is TRBJ2-1; D possibly corresponds to TRBD1 (6 bases). CDR1 is MNHNS and CDR2 is SASEGT in the germline V gene. V was pared by 2 bases and J by 6 bases, with 14 bases between. The CDR3 is 15 residues long. Written as DNA, the CDR3 is TGTGCCAGCAGTGAACTCAGGGGTGTCCGCAATGAGCAGTTCTTC. Protein: CASSELRGVRNEQFF.

The chain joins TRBV7-2 to TRBJ2-7; 10 positions match TRBD1. Germline V gives CDR1 SGHTA, CDR2 FQGNSA. The V gene end was trimmed by 3 bases and the J gene end by 6 bases; junction bases not matched to a gene: 11. The CDR3 has 16 amino acids. The DNA of the CDR3 is TGTGCCAGCAGCTTGCCGGGACAGGGGCGCCTAGGCGAGCAGTACTTC. Translation: CASSLPGQGRLGEQYF.

The V call is TRBV29-1, the J call TRBJ1-1, with 8 bases lining up with TRBD1. Germline V gene sequence: CDR1 SQVTM, CDR2 ANQGSEA. The junction had 6 bases not matched to a gene; V was cut back by 5 bases and J by 10 bases. The CDR3 has 11 amino acids. CDR3 in amino acids: CSVLTGTGAFF. The CDR3 DNA reads as TGCAGCGTTCTGACCGGGACAGGAGCTTTCTTT.

The rearrangement joins TRBV2 to TRBJ1-5; TRBD1 aligns across 8 bases. Germline CDR1 reads SNHLY; CDR2 reads FYNNEI. There are 15 residues in the CDR3. V shed 6 bases and J 2 bases; nucleotides not matched to a gene: 6. CDR3 in amino acids: CASRPTGGGNQPQHF. The CDR3 DNA sequence: TGTGCCAGCAGACCCACAGGGGGTGGCAATCAGCCCCAGCATTTT.

Within the sample, this clone is medium-sized. V usage is TRBV7-9 and J usage is TRBJ1-3, with TRBD1 identical over 9 bases. Germline V lookup: CDR1 SEHNR, CDR2 FQNEAQ (reference sequence). J lost 4 bases, V lost 5 bases, and 9 bases had no gene match. This CDR3 spans 16 amino acids. The CDR3 region has the DNA TGTGCCAGCAGCCTCGGCGGCGGGACAGGGGGAAACACCATATATTTT. It translates to CASSLGGGTGGNTIYF.

The rearrangement uses TRBV6-1 and TRBJ2-2; D is perhaps TRBD1 (5 bases). There are 16 residues in the CDR3. V was shortened by 3 bases and J by 3 bases, with 14 bases between the two germline ends. Germline-derived CDR1 and CDR2 are MNHNS and SASEGT. The CDR3 reads CASSDNRSGYTGELFF. The DNA for the CDR3 is TGTGCCAGCAGTGATAATAGATCAGGGTACACCGGGGAGCTGTTTTTT.

The gene calls are TRBV15 and TRBJ2-3; possibly TRBD2 for D (5 bases). Between the trimmed V and J ends, which lost 0 bases and 7 bases, there was a span of 11 bases. The CDR3 consists of 14 residues. CDR1 LNHNV and CDR2 YYDKDF come from the germline V gene (reference sequence). The CDR3: CATSRDSGMYTQYF. CDR3 bases: TGTGCCACCAGCAGAGATTCGGGGATGTATACGCAGTATTTT.

This chain links TRBV14 with TRBJ2-1; D remains unclear. There are 13 residues in the CDR3. The germline V gene has CDR1 SGHDN and CDR2 FVKESK. With 4 bases removed from V and 4 bases from J, the gap between germline ends came to 8 bases. The CDR3 loop reads CASSPNGYNEQFF. CDR3 DNA sequence: TGTGCCAGCAGCCCCAACGGATACAATGAGCAGTTCTTC.

The chain carries TRBV30 and TRBJ2-3; TRBD2 matches at 14 bases. The CDR3 contains 17 residues. Unmatched junction bases numbered 6, after V lost 0 bases and J lost 4 bases. Germline V gene lookup returns CDR1 GTSNPN and CDR2 SVGIG (reference sequence). This CDR3 reads CAWSVPSTSGGADTQYF. DNA of the CDR3: TGTGCCTGGAGTGTCCCCTCGACTAGCGGGGGGGCAGATACGCAGTATTTT. Variable domain in full (rest from reference TRBV30 and TRBJ2-3): SQTIHQWPATLVQPVGSPLSLECTVEGTSNPNLYWYRQAAGRGLQLLFYSVGIGQISSEVPQNLSASRPQDRQFILSSKKLLLSDSGFYLCAWSVPSTSGGADTQYFGPGTRLTVL.

The chain combines TRBV18 with TRBJ1-3, with TRBD1 matching 7 bases. This CDR3 is built from 17 residues. Germline CDR1 reads KGHSH; CDR2 reads LQKENI. With 3 bases clipped from V and 4 bases from J, the junction kept 12 bases outside the gene matches. The CDR3 protein is CASSPSSTGRVGNTIYF. Here the CDR3 DNA reads TGTGCCAGCTCACCTTCGTCGACAGGGCGAGTGGGAAACACCATATATTTT.